A selection of T cell receptor beta chains follows, all from one sample in a study of identical twins. Using its own MiXCR run on the 5' RACE reads, TCRdb lists one record per CDR3 protein. The sample records some 1,600,000 distinct CDR3 sequences, less than 40% being singletons. The source material was cord blood. Every receptor here comes from a newborn girl in good health. The CDR3 runs from the conserved cysteine through the conserved F or W. A D gene is named only where the DNA matches it firmly.

TRBV7-8 TRBD1 CASSLGTLRGHEQFF
TRBV5-1 TRBD1 CASSLPGQGQKPFF
TRBV11-2 TRBD2 CASSLVGLAHNEQFF
TRBV27 NA CASENGTPNGYEQYF
TRBV6-5 TRBD2 CASSTGAGGYEQYF
TRBV5-1 TRBD1 CASSTRTGYQPQHF
TRBV12-3/TRBV12-4 TRBD1 CASTHSGTGVAGELFF
TRBV4-2 TRBD1 CASSQAQDRGIKNIQYF
TRBV27 TRBD1 CASSLEGQGVGGYTF
TRBV10-3 NA CAIGSLPSNTIYF
TRBV27 TRBD1 CASTRTGGYNEQYF
TRBV27 NA CASSSGPSSTEQYF
TRBV2 NA CASILKGVREQFF
TRBV28 NA CASREISYNEQYF
TRBV29-1 NA CSVETAGESDTQYF
TRBV4-1 TRBD2 CASSQRLAGSQETQFF
TRBV7-9 NA CASSQAETYGYTF
TRBV4-2 TRBD1 CASSQDGTGMGGYTF
TRBV7-9 NA CASSLMVAVAGELFF
TRBV6-1 TRBD1 CASSGDRGWEQYF
TRBV7-2 TRBD2 CASSPGLAPNTGELFF
TRBV27 NA CASSLSRQPNTEAFF
TRBV7-2 NA CASSLTRTAQETQYF
TRBV19 NA CASKDQGGDHNEQFF
TRBV10-1 NA CASSPSRARKEQYF
TRBV20-1 NA CSASRGVLNQPQHF
TRBV2 TRBD2 CASNGDRTSGYEQYF
TRBV24-1 NA CATSDLQVGTDTQYF
TRBV29-1 NA CSVELETSYNEQFF
TRBV6-2/TRBV6-3 NA CASSYLALAPTDTQYF
TRBV10-3 TRBD2 CAISEKGLAGDTQYF
TRBV29-1 NA CSGTNTEAFF
TRBV29-1 NA CSVEEGTMNYGYTF
TRBV20-1 TRBD1 CSARARGPGEKLFF
TRBV4-1 TRBD2 CASGKMTSGTDTQYF
TRBV19 TRBD1 CAIGQGTSNQPQHF
TRBV14 NA CASSQHGPPSNEQFF